The rows below give T cell receptor beta chains drawn from one sample of a study of T cells in Graves' hyperthyroidism and ophthalmopathy. TCRdb redid the calling of the multiplex PCR reads with MiXCR, one entry per CDR3 protein. The sample lists some 460,000 distinct CDR3 sequences, 15% to 18% occurring once. Sequencing used blood. The receptors here all came from a woman in her late teens or twenties with Graves' hyperthyroidism. CDR3s include the opening cysteine and the closing phenylalanine or tryptophan. Each record gives: clone size, J gene, D gene, V gene, CDR3 DNA, CDR3 protein. The D gene is left open where the match is weak. Part of the rows lack a size; the others show once, few, many or a class for expanded clones.

many TRBJ2-7 TRBD2 TRBV6-2/TRBV6-3 TGTGCCAGCGCAAGAGGGACTAGCGGAAACTACGAGCAGTACTTC CASARGTSGNYEQYF
few TRBJ2-5 . TRBV19 TGTGCCAGTGGGCAGGGGGGAGAGACCCAGTACTTC CASGQGGETQYF
many TRBJ2-5 . TRBV29-1 TGCAGCGTCGTGGTGCGCCAAGAGACCCAGTACTTC CSVVVRQETQYF
many TRBJ2-5 . TRBV7-9 TGTGCCAGCAGCCCCGACTCCTCAGAGACCCAGTACTTC CASSPDSSETQYF
few TRBJ1-6 TRBD1 TRBV28 TGTGCCAGCAGTTACCCGGGACAGGGAAGTGCACCCCTCCACTTT CASSYPGQGSAPLHF
. TRBJ2-2 . TRBV12-3/TRBV12-4 TGTGCCAGCAGTTCCCTACATGTTTCCGGGGAGCTGTTTTTT CASSSLHVSGELFF
. TRBJ2-1 TRBD2 TRBV20-1 TGCAGTGCTCCCCCTAGCGGGAGCTCCTACAATGAGCAGTTCTTC CSAPPSGSSYNEQFF
many TRBJ2-7 TRBD1 TRBV11-1 TGTGCCAGCAGCCCCCGATCAATTCCGGGACAGAGCTCCTACGAGCAGTACTTC CASSPRSIPGQSSYEQYF
few TRBJ2-1 . TRBV6-1 TGTGCCAGCAGCAAAGGCGTTACTAGCCACTCCTACAATGAGCAGTTCTTC CASSKGVTSHSYNEQFF
. TRBJ2-3 . TRBV5-6 TGTGCCAGCAGCCCCCCACGGCTGCGGGAAACGAAGAGCACAGATACGCAGTATTTT CASSPPRLRETKSTDTQYF
many TRBJ2-2 TRBD1 TRBV6-1 TGTGCCAGCAGTGAGGCACAGGGGGCGGAGGTGCTGTTTTTT CASSEAQGAEVLFF
many TRBJ2-1 TRBD2 TRBV20-1 TGCAGTGCCCACCCCGGACTAGCGATGAATGAGCAGTTCTTC CSAHPGLAMNEQFF
. TRBJ2-3 . TRBV6-2/TRBV6-3 TGTGCCAGCAGTTACTCGTTCGGAGATACGCAGTATTTT CASSYSFGDTQYF